A single sample is the source of the 23 T cell receptor beta chains below, sequenced in a study of T cell responses to AZD1222 COVID-19 vaccine. The assay was immunoSEQ multiplex PCR, and TCRdb's table has in-frame clones only and misses some. In the table there are about 53,000 clones, roughly 86% of which are singletons. The material was peripheral blood, obtained 28 days after the second AZD1222 dose. The receptors originated from an adult who received the AZD1222 COVID-19 vaccine.

V is TRBV19 and J is TRBJ2-7, with TRBD2 matching 10 bases. The junction had 7 bases not matched to a gene; V was cut back by 5 bases and J by 3 bases. The CDR3 covers 15 residues. CDR1 is LNHDA, CDR2 SQIVND, per germline (reference sequence). The CDR3 DNA reads as TGTGCCAGTAGTCAAGCGACTAGCGGGTACTACGAGCAGTACTTC. Translated, it gives CASSQATSGYYEQYF.

This clone is a singleton in its sample. V gene TRBV9 combines with J gene TRBJ2-3; 12 bases line up with TRBD2. Looked up from germline, CDR1 is SGDLS and CDR2 is YYNGEE. This CDR3 has 19 residues. The trim removed 0 bases at V and 1 base at J, leaving 9 bases unmatched. The CDR3 DNA is TGTGCCAGCAGCGTAGGTCTGCTAGCGGGAGGGATGGGCACAGATACGCAGTATTTT. This codes for CASSVGLLAGGMGTDTQYF.

The V call is TRBV5-4, the J call TRBJ2-3; D is perhaps TRBD2 (6 bases). This CDR3 is built from 17 residues. V was clipped by 3 bases and J by 7 bases, with 24 bases between them. CDR1 is SGHNT and CDR2 is YYREEE in the germline V gene (reference sequence). The DNA of the CDR3 is TGTGCCAGCAGCTCTGGGCCGGCGGGGCGAATTTCTAATACGCAGTATTTT. This codes for CASSSGPAGRISNTQYF.

The rearrangement uses TRBV5-6 and TRBJ1-1; 7 bases map to TRBD1. V shed 1 base and J 4 bases; nucleotides not matched to a gene: 7. The CDR3 is 15 residues long. Looked up from germline, CDR1 is SGHDT and CDR2 is YYEEEE. CDR3: CASSLRGGLVTEAFF. The CDR3 DNA sequence: TGTGCCAGCAGCTTGCGAGGGGGCTTGGTCACTGAAGCTTTCTTT. Full variable domain (missing parts from reference TRBV5-6 and TRBJ1-1): DAGVTQSPTHLIKTRGQQVTLRCSPKSGHDTVSWYQQALGQGPQFIFQYYEEEERQRGNFPDRFSGHQFPNYSSELNVNALLLGDSALYLCASSLRGGLVTEAFFGQGTRLTVV.

In its sample, this clone was seen once. The chain joins TRBV7-9 to TRBJ1-3; D ambiguous. The germline V and J ends were trimmed by 0 bases and 0 bases, with 3 bases remaining between them. The CDR3 is 14 residues long. From germline, CDR1 is SEHNR and CDR2 FQNEAQ (reference sequence). CDR3 DNA: TGTGCCAGCAGCTTAGCTGGCTCTGGAAACACCATATATTTT. Translated, it gives CASSLAGSGNTIYF. The variable domain in full, with the rest retrieved from reference TRBV7-9 and TRBJ1-3, is DTGVSQNPRHKITKRGQNVTFRCDPISEHNRLYWYRQTLGQGPEFLTYFQNEAQLEKSRLLSDRFSAERPKGSFSTLEIQRTEQGDSAMYLCASSLAGSGNTIYFGEGSWLTVV.

The V and J genes are TRBV3-1 (or the pseudogene TRBV3-2) and TRBJ2-7; 9 nucleotides align to TRBD2. CDR3 length: 16 residues. Germline V CDR1 and CDR2: LGHDT, YNNKEL (reference sequence). Trimming took 0 bases from V and 4 from J; bases not matched to a gene: 7. The CDR3 coding sequence is TGTGCCAGCAGCCAAGATCGGGTAGCGGGAGCTTACGAGCAGTACTTC. It translates to CASSQDRVAGAYEQYF.

The rearrangement uses TRBV14 and TRBJ1-3; D gene ambiguous. The CDR3 runs 17 residues. Germline assignment: CDR1 SGHDN and CDR2 FVKESK. V lost 2 bases to trimming and J lost 0 bases, with 14 bases between them. DNA for the CDR3: TGTGCCAGCAGCCAAAGGCGTCAGCGATCCTCTGGAAACACCATATATTTT. Its protein product is CASSQRRQRSSGNTIYF.

This clone is a singleton in its sample. The chain recombines TRBV6-1 with TRBJ2-3; D not certain. Germline V gene lookup returns CDR1 MNHNS and CDR2 SASEGT. V lost 3 bases and J 4 bases, leaving 11 bases between the germline ends. The CDR3 is 14 amino acids. Here the CDR3 DNA reads TGTGCCAGCAGTGACGCCCGGCCCCCAGATACGCAGTATTTT. This codes for CASSDARPPDTQYF.

This chain uses TRBV19 with TRBJ2-1; possible D gene TRBD2, 5 bases. The germline V gene encodes CDR1 LNHDA and CDR2 SQIVND (reference sequence). Trimming took 5 bases from V and 2 from J, leaving 16 bases between them. The CDR3 loop spans 16 amino acids. DNA of the CDR3: TGTGCCAGTAGTCAGAGACTACAGCAAACCTACAATGAGCAGTTCTTC. Translated, it gives CASSQRLQQTYNEQFF.

V usage is TRBV3-1 (or the pseudogene TRBV3-2) and J usage is TRBJ2-7; D is unresolved. Germline-derived CDR1 and CDR2 are LGHDT and YNNKEL (reference sequence). The CDR3 runs to 15 residues. Trimming cost V 4 bases and J 5 bases, with 18 bases left between them. The CDR3 spells CASSPPRGHPHEQYF. The CDR3, as DNA: TGTGCCAGCAGCCCCCCGCGAGGCCATCCTCACGAGCAGTACTTC.

The V and J genes are TRBV6-1 and TRBJ1-5, with TRBD1 matching 8 bases. The CDR3 has 15 amino acids. J was trimmed by 5 bases and V by 1 base; bases with no gene match: 4. Germline assignment: CDR1 MNHNS and CDR2 SASEGT. The CDR3 DNA follows: TGTGCCAGCAGTGAAGGGGCAGGGGGCGATCAGCCCCAGCATTTT. Its translation is CASSEGAGGDQPQHF.

This sequence joins TRBV6-1 and TRBJ2-2; unclear D gene. Germline V gene lookup returns CDR1 MNHNS and CDR2 SASEGT. The CDR3 totals 14 residues. V was clipped by 8 bases and J by 4 bases, with 14 bases between them. The DNA for the CDR3 is TGTGCCAGCGTGAAGGTGGAAGGCACCGGGGAGCTGTTTTTT. Translation gives CASVKVEGTGELFF.

The V call is TRBV2, the J call TRBJ2-5; 7 nucleotides align to TRBD1. This CDR3 contains 14 residues. Trimming took 0 bases from V and 3 from J; bases not matched to a gene: 1. Germline V CDR1 and CDR2: SNHLY, FYNNEI. CDR3 sequence reads: CASSEATGKETQYF. As DNA, the CDR3 is TGTGCCAGCAGTGAAGCGACAGGGAAAGAGACCCAGTACTTC.

The rearrangement joins TRBV25-1 to TRBJ1-6; no definite D call. The CDR3 contains 17 residues. The V end was cut by 2 bases, the J end by 9 bases, with 20 bases between. Germline CDR1 reads MGHDK; CDR2 reads SYGVNS. CDR3 protein: CASSETHSSFRSSPLHF. CDR3 bases: TGTGCCAGCAGTGAAACCCATAGTTCCTTCCGAAGTTCACCCCTCCACTTT.

V gene TRBV3-1 (or the pseudogene TRBV3-2) combines with J gene TRBJ1-5; 9 positions match TRBD1. CDR3 length equals 14 residues. The germline V gene encodes CDR1 LGHDT and CDR2 YNNKEL (reference sequence). The trim removed 4 bases at V and 8 bases at J, leaving 6 bases unmatched. The chain's CDR3 is CASSRTGAVEPQHF. CDR3 DNA: TGTGCCAGCAGCCGGACAGGGGCCGTTGAGCCCCAGCATTTT.

The chain carries TRBV5-4 and TRBJ1-1, with TRBD1 matching over 7 bases. The CDR3 has 14 residues. Germline trimming cut 6 bases from V and 0 bases from J; bases unmatched to any gene: 5. Germline assignment: CDR1 SGHNT and CDR2 YYREEE (reference sequence). The chain's CDR3 is CASTLDRVNTEAFF. In DNA, the CDR3 is TGTGCCAGCACCCTCGACAGGGTGAACACTGAAGCTTTCTTT.

The V gene is TRBV6-5, the J gene TRBJ2-7, with TRBD2 identical over 7 bases. CDR3 length equals 14 residues. Germline CDR1 is MNHEY and CDR2 is SVGAGI. Trimming removed 9 bases from V and 2 bases from J; junction bases left unmatched: 10. CDR3 loop: CASRPSGLTYEQYF. CDR3 bases: TGTGCCAGTCGGCCTAGCGGCCTTACCTACGAGCAGTACTTC.

The chain employs TRBV6-5 and TRBJ2-2; 8 nucleotides match TRBD2. Germline lookup yields CDR1 MNHEY and CDR2 SVGAGI. With 0 bases clipped from V and 4 bases from J, the junction kept 4 bases outside the gene matches. The CDR3 length is 16 residues. The CDR3 loop is CASSYSSGRGTGELFF. Written as DNA, the CDR3 is TGTGCCAGCAGTTACTCCAGCGGGAGAGGCACCGGGGAGCTGTTTTTT.

CDR3 sequence reads: CASRGDRNQPQHF. For the CDR3, the DNA is TGTGCCAGCAGAGGGGACAGGAATCAGCCCCAGCATTTT. This rearrangement joins TRBV2 to TRBJ1-5; 8 nucleotides match TRBD1. V was pared by 6 bases and J by 4 bases, with 2 bases of the junction left unmatched. The CDR3 has 13 amino acids. The V gene's germline CDR1 is SNHLY and CDR2 FYNNEI. Drawing the rest from reference TRBV2 and TRBJ1-5, the complete variable domain is EPEVTQTPSHQVTQMGQEVILRCVPISNHLYFYWYRQILGQKVEFLVSFYNNEISEKSEIFDDQFSVERPDGSNFTLKIRSTKLEDSAMYFCASRGDRNQPQHFGDGTRLSIL.

The chain joins TRBV19 to TRBJ2-7; TRBD2 matches 10 bases. V lost 5 bases to trimming and J lost 6 bases; unmatched junction nucleotides: 10. This CDR3 contains 15 residues. Germline CDR1 and CDR2: LNHDA and SQIVND (reference sequence). This CDR3 reads CASSPPSGRLGEQYF. CDR3 coding DNA: TGTGCCAGTAGTCCCCCTAGCGGGAGACTTGGCGAGCAGTACTTC.

This chain links TRBV12-3 or TRBV12-4 with TRBJ1-6, with D possibly matching TRBD1 (5 bases). V lost 6 bases and J 14 bases, leaving 14 bases between the germline ends. The CDR3 covers 12 residues. CDR3 residues: CASRGLAGALHF. In DNA form, the CDR3 reads TGTGCCAGCAGAGGCCTTGCGGGGGCCCTCCACTTT.

This clone was seen only a few times. The chain recombines TRBV3-1 (or the pseudogene TRBV3-2) with TRBJ2-1; 8 bases align to TRBD1. CDR3 length equals 16 residues. Trimming at V came to 4 bases and at J to 2 bases, leaving 7 bases not matched to a gene. CDR1 and CDR2 from the germline V gene are LGHDT and YNNKEL (reference sequence). The CDR3, as DNA: TGTGCCAGCAGCCCCCCCCGACAGGGGCCCTACAATGAGCAGTTCTTC. As protein: CASSPPRQGPYNEQFF.

The chain couples TRBV18 to TRBJ1-4, with 8 bases lining up with TRBD1. The V and J ends lost 4 bases and 6 bases, in that order; junction bases with no gene match: 4. Germline-derived CDR1 and CDR2 are KGHSH and LQKENI. This CDR3 is 14 amino acids long. This CDR3 is CASSRDRGDEKLFF. The CDR3 region has the DNA TGTGCCAGCTCACGAGACAGGGGAGATGAAAAACTGTTTTTT.